This TCR beta chain is from a study of blood T cell repertoires in COVID-19. Whole-study context: Samples taken during acute and convalescent COVID-19 were collected in the United States, Italy and Spain. T cells, B-cell-depleted T cells, or PBMCs supplied cDNA or gDNA.

Enrolled during active infection, Seattle patients were then followed longitudinally. CDR1 is LNHNV and CDR2 is YYDKDF in the germline V gene (reference sequence). The CDR3 is 15 amino acids. With 0 bases removed from V and 6 bases from J, the gap between germline ends came to 12 bases. Profiled with immunoSEQ multiplex PCR; TCRdb holds only in-frame clones, not every one. The sample lists 180,000 or so clones; roughly 84% were seen once. Sequencing was performed on peripheral blood. The chain couples TRBV15 to TRBJ1-5; D perhaps matches TRBD1 (5 bases). The receptor was isolated from a woman in her 70s with COVID-19, enrolled during active disease. As DNA, the CDR3 is TGTGCCACCAGCAGAGATGGGGCCCTGGGTCAGCCCCAGCATTTT. Translated: CATSRDGALGQPQHF. Looking up the rest from reference TRBV15 and TRBJ1-5 gives the full variable domain: DAMVIQNPRYQVTQFGKPVTLSCSQTLNHNVMYWYQQKSSQAPKLLFHYYDKDFNNEADTPDNFQSRRPNTSFCFLDIRSPGLGDTAMYLCATSRDGALGQPQHFGDGTRLSIL.